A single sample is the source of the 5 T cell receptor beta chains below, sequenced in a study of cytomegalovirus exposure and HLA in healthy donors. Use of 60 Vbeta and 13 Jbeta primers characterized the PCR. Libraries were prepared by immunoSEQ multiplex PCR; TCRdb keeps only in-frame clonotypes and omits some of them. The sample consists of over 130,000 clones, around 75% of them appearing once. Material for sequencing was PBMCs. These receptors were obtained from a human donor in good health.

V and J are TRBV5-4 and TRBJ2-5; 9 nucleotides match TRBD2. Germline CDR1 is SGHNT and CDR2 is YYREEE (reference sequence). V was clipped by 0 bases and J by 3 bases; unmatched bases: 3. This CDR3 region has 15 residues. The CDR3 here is CASSLGGRAEETQYF. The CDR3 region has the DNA TGTGCCAGCAGCTTGGGCGGGAGGGCCGAAGAGACCCAGTACTTC.

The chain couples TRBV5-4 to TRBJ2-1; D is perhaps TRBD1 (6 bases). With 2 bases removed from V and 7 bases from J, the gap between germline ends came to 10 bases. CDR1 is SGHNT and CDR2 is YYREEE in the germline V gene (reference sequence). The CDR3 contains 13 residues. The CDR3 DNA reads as TGTGCCAGCAGCTTACAGGGTATGAATGAGCAGTTCTTC. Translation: CASSLQGMNEQFF.

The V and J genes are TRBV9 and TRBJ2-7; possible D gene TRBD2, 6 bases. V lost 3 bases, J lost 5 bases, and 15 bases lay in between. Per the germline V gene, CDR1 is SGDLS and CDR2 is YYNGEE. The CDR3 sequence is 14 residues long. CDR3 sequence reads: CASSGSLRGNEQYF. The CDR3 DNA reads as TGTGCCAGCAGCGGATCACTACGGGGGAACGAGCAGTACTTC.

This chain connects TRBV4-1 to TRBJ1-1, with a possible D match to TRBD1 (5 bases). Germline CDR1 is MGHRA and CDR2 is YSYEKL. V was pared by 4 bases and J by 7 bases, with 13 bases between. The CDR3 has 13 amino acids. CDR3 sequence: CASSPDRRGEAFF. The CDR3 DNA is TGCGCCAGCAGCCCAGATAGGAGGGGTGAAGCTTTCTTT.

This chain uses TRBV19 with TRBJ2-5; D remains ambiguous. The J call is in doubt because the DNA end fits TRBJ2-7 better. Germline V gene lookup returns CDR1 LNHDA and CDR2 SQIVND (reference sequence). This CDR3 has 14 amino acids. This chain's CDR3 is CASSRPGRSDEQYF. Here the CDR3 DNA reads TGTGCCAGTAGTCGTCCTGGGCGATCCGACGAGCAGTACTTC.